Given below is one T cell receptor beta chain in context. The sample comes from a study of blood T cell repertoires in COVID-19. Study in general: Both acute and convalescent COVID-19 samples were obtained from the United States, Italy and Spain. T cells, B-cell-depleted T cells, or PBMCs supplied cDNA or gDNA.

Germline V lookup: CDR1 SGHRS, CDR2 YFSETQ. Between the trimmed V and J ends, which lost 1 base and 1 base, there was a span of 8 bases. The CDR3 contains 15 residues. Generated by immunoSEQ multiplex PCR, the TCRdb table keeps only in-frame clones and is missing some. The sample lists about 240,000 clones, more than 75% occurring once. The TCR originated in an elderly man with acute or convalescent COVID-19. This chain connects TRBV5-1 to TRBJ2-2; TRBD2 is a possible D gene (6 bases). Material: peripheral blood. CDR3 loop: CASSLRLVNTGELFF. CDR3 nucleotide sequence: TGCGCCAGCAGCTTGAGACTAGTGAACACCGGGGAGCTGTTTTTT.